Shown below are 7 T cell receptor beta chains from a single sample sequenced in a study of T cell responses to AZD1222 COVID-19 vaccine. The table came from immunoSEQ multiplex PCR; TCRdb's copy has only in-frame clones and leaves some out. The sample lists thousands of clones, about 91% occurring once. Sequencing used peripheral blood, obtained 28 days after the second AZD1222 dose. Receptor source: an adult who received the AZD1222 COVID-19 vaccine.

V gene TRBV6-4 combines with J gene TRBJ2-3; D gene unclear. CDR3 length: 15 residues. Looked up from germline, CDR1 is MRHNA and CDR2 is SNTAGT. Deletions cut 0 bases from V and 0 bases from J, with 7 bases between. The CDR3 sequence is CASSDSIGSTDTQYF. The CDR3 DNA is TGTGCCAGCAGTGACTCGATCGGTAGCACAGATACGCAGTATTTT.

In this sample, this clone turned up once. The gene calls are TRBV6-5 and TRBJ1-4, with a possible D match to TRBD1 (5 bases). Germline loops: CDR1 MNHEY, CDR2 SVGAGI. The CDR3 length is 13 residues. Trimming removed 4 bases at V and 10 bases at J, with 13 bases between. In DNA form, the CDR3 reads TGTGCCAGCAGTTTGGACATTGCCGGAAAACTGTTTTTT. Its protein product is CASSLDIAGKLFF.

This clone was counted between two and nine times. J is TRBJ1-4 and V is TRBV18; 10 bases are a match to TRBD1. The length of the CDR3 is 14 residues. Germline lookup yields CDR1 KGHSH and CDR2 LQKENI. Losses at the gene ends were 3 bases for V and 8 bases for J; bases not matched to a gene: 3. The CDR3 region has the DNA TGTGCCAGCTCACCCGGGACAGGGGAGGAAAAACTGTTTTTT. The encoded protein is CASSPGTGEEKLFF.

V usage is TRBV10-3 and J usage is TRBJ1-5; D gene unclear. Per germline, CDR1 ENHRY and CDR2 SYGVKD. There are 15 residues in the CDR3. The V and J ends lost 2 bases and 3 bases respectively, with 11 bases between them. CDR3 sequence (DNA): TGTGCCATCAGTGAGGGGGTAGGGTCCAATCAGCCCCAGCATTTT. Encoded protein: CAISEGVGSNQPQHF.

The genes are TRBV7-2 and TRBJ2-7; TRBD1 agrees at 7 bases. The ends lost 5 bases at V and 3 bases at J; junction bases unmatched: 10. Germline CDR1 reads SGHTA; CDR2 reads FQGNSA. This CDR3 has 15 residues. CDR3 sequence reads: CASSPSSGQNYEQYF. The CDR3 DNA is TGTGCCAGCAGCCCCTCTTCGGGACAGAACTACGAGCAGTACTTC.

The chain is built from TRBV21-1 and TRBJ1-5; the D call of TRBD1 is as the table states it, not checked on the DNA. TRBV21-1 is termed a pseudogene. This CDR3 is 17 amino acids long. For the CDR3, the DNA is TGTGCCAGCAGCAAAAATCCGGGACATCTGGGCAATCAGCCCCAGCATTTT. Translation gives CASSKNPGHLGNQPQHF.

V gene TRBV11-2 combines with J gene TRBJ1-2; TRBD1 agrees at 7 bases. CDR3 length: 16 residues. From germline, CDR1 is SGHAT and CDR2 FQNNGV. V shed 4 bases and J 4 bases; nucleotides not matched to a gene: 12. The CDR3 coding sequence is TGTGCCAGCAGCTCAACCGAACAGGGGCCCGGCTATGGCTACACCTTC. Protein: CASSSTEQGPGYGYTF.